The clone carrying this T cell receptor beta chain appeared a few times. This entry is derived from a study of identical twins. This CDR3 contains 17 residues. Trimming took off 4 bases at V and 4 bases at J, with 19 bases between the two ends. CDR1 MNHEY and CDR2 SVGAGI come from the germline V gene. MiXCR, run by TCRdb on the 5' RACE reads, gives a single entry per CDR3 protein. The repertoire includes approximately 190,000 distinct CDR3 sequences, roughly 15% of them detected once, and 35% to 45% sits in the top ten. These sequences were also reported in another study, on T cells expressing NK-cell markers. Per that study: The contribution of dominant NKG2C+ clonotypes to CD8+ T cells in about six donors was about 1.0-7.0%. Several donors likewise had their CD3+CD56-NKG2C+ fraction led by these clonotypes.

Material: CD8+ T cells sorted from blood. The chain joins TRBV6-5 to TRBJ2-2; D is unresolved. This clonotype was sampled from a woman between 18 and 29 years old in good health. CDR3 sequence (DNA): TGTGCCAGCAGTTTCCGCGAACCTCGGCGATTCACCGGGGAGCTGTTTTTT. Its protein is CASSFREPRRFTGELFF.